The 30 T cell receptor beta chains below all came from one sample that was sequenced in a study of cytomegalovirus exposure and HLA in healthy donors. Libraries were prepared by immunoSEQ multiplex PCR; TCRdb keeps only in-frame clonotypes and omits some of them. Altogether roughly 310,000 clones are present, 70% to 90% being singletons, with the ten largest covering roughly 0.96%. The sample comprised PBMCs. These TCRs come from a man in his thirties or forties in good health and CMV-seronegative.

This clone showed up just a few times. The rearrangement links TRBV2 to TRBJ2-7; 8 nucleotides align to TRBD1. This CDR3 comprises 10 residues. Trimming cost V 6 bases and J 13 bases; bases outside gene matches: 5. Germline V CDR1 and CDR2: SNHLY, FYNNEI. CDR3 DNA: TGTGCCAGCAGAGGCGACAGGGGATACTTC. Residues: CASRGDRGYF.

V is TRBV19 and J is TRBJ2-1; D ambiguous. The length of the CDR3 is 16 residues. Trimming removed 3 bases at V and 3 bases at J, with 15 bases between. The germline gives CDR1 LNHDA, CDR2 SQIVND (reference sequence). CDR3 nucleotide sequence: TGTGCCAGTAGTATCCTGCGGAAACCAATCTACAATGAGCAGTTCTTC. This gives the protein CASSILRKPIYNEQFF.

The chain has TRBV6-6 and TRBJ2-2; D is perhaps TRBD1 (6 bases). The V and J ends lost 2 bases and 2 bases respectively, with 12 bases between them. Germline loops: CDR1 MNHNY, CDR2 SVGAGI (reference sequence). This CDR3 region has 16 residues. The chain's CDR3 is CASSYTWTVNTGELFF. The CDR3 nucleotides are TGTGCCAGCAGTTACACTTGGACAGTAAACACCGGGGAGCTGTTTTTT.

The chain uses TRBV6-5 and TRBJ2-2, with TRBD1 matching 9 bases. V was pared by 6 bases and J by 5 bases, with 7 bases of the junction left unmatched. CDR1 and CDR2 from the germline V gene are MNHEY and SVGAGI. This CDR3 is 15 amino acids long. The CDR3 loop is CASRSGTGWTGELFF. CDR3 DNA sequence: TGTGCCAGCAGGAGCGGGACAGGGTGGACCGGGGAGCTGTTTTTT.

This clone was detected only a few times. The gene calls are TRBV7-9 and TRBJ2-5, with a tentative D call TRBD2 (5 bases). Trimming took off 6 bases at V and 5 bases at J, with 7 bases between the two ends. The CDR3 is 11 amino acids. CDR1 SEHNR and CDR2 FQNEAQ come from the germline V gene (reference sequence). The CDR3 sequence is CASRLEETQYF. The CDR3 DNA is TGTGCCAGCAGACTAGAGGAGACCCAGTACTTC.

The rearrangement links TRBV29-1 to TRBJ2-1; D may be TRBD2 (6 bases). Germline CDR1 and CDR2: SQVTM and ANQGSEA. There are 16 residues in the CDR3. The V gene lost 2 bases and the J gene lost 9 bases, with 23 bases spanning the gap. CDR3 in amino acids: CSVEPLRIRGIGEQFF. The CDR3 nucleotides are TGCAGCGTTGAACCCCTCCGTATTCGGGGGATCGGTGAGCAGTTCTTC.

The chain carries TRBV19 and TRBJ1-5; D unresolved. The CDR3 contains 14 residues. Trimming removed 0 bases at V and 7 bases at J, with 10 bases between. From germline, CDR1 is LNHDA and CDR2 SQIVND (reference sequence). The CDR3, as DNA: TGTGCCAGTAGTATAGATCTGGGAGGGCAGCCCCAGCATTTT. As protein: CASSIDLGGQPQHF.

The sample holds many counts of this clone. The chain links TRBV5-4 to TRBJ1-2, with 7 bases identical to TRBD1. This CDR3 has 13 residues. CDR1 SGHNT and CDR2 YYREEE come from the germline V gene (reference sequence). The V gene end was trimmed by 3 bases and the J gene end by 5 bases; junction bases not matched to a gene: 4. CDR3 DNA: TGTGCCAGCAGCTCGGGACAGAAATATGGCTACACCTTC. As protein: CASSSGQKYGYTF.

The chain has TRBV11-2 and TRBJ2-1; TRBD2 is a possible D gene (5 bases). The germline V gene encodes CDR1 SGHAT and CDR2 FQNNGV. The CDR3 length is 13 residues. Trimming took 5 bases from V and 15 from J, leaving 20 bases between them. CDR3 DNA: TGTGCCAGCAGCCCGTGGGAGTCCTACAATCGGTTCTTC. Protein: CASSPWESYNRFF.

The chain combines TRBV9 with TRBJ2-1; 9 bases line up with TRBD2. Trimming removed 0 bases from V and 6 bases from J; junction bases left unmatched: 4. CDR3 length equals 15 residues. Per germline, CDR1 SGDLS and CDR2 YYNGEE. CDR3 region: CASSVAPSGINEQFF. CDR3 coding DNA: TGTGCCAGCAGCGTAGCTCCTAGCGGGATCAATGAGCAGTTCTTC.

V and J are TRBV5-1 and TRBJ2-7; 7 nucleotides align to TRBD1. V shed 4 bases and J 1 base; nucleotides not matched to a gene: 11. Germline V gives CDR1 SGHRS, CDR2 YFSETQ. This CDR3 comprises 16 residues. The CDR3 loop is CASSTFQGDGSYEQYF. Written as DNA, the CDR3 is TGCGCCAGCAGCACGTTTCAGGGGGACGGGTCCTACGAGCAGTACTTC.

The rearrangement joins TRBV27 to TRBJ1-2; D is perhaps TRBD1 (5 bases). Germline CDR1 and CDR2: MNHEY and SMNVEV (reference sequence). V lost 0 bases and J lost 5, with 10 bases in between. The CDR3 extends over 14 amino acids. CDR3 sequence (DNA): TGTGCCAGCAGTTTATCACCAGGGCGGTATGGCTACACCTTC. This codes for CASSLSPGRYGYTF.

This clone was counted once. The J gene is TRBJ2-3, the V gene TRBV18, with D tentatively TRBD2 (5 bases). V dropped 3 bases and J dropped 5 bases, with 15 bases sitting between them. This CDR3 region has 15 residues. Germline values: CDR1 KGHSH, CDR2 LQKENI. In nucleotides, the CDR3 is TGTGCCAGCTCACCGCGACAAGTTGAGGGAGATACGCAGTATTTT. Its protein is CASSPRQVEGDTQYF.

This clone was found a few times. The chain combines TRBV7-2 with TRBJ2-7; D gene ambiguous. Trimming took off 2 bases at V and 2 bases at J, with 7 bases between the two ends. Germline-derived CDR1 and CDR2 are SGHTA and FQGNSA. The CDR3 consists of 13 residues. As DNA, the CDR3 is TGTGCCAGCAGCTTATTTATCCCCTACGAGCAGTACTTC. Translated, it gives CASSLFIPYEQYF.

This clone was found once. The chain recombines TRBV30 with TRBJ2-3, with D tentatively TRBD2 (7 bases). This CDR3 region has 13 residues. The V gene's germline CDR1 is GTSNPN and CDR2 SVGIG (reference sequence). V lost 4 bases and J lost 8, with 16 bases in between. The CDR3 is CAWKIGGGGTQYF. As DNA, the CDR3 is TGTGCCTGGAAGATTGGGGGGGGCGGTACGCAGTATTTT.

The rearrangement joins TRBV4-1 to TRBJ2-3, with 13 bases that match TRBD2. Unmatched junction bases numbered 9, after V lost 3 bases and J lost 6 bases. Looked up from germline, CDR1 is MGHRA and CDR2 is YSYEKL. The CDR3 covers 17 residues. CDR3 protein: CASSHPGLAGTWDTQYF. As DNA, the CDR3 is TGCGCCAGCAGCCACCCGGGACTAGCGGGGACGTGGGATACGCAGTATTTT.

The chain has TRBV6-6 and TRBJ2-3; 8 bases are a match to TRBD2. This CDR3 region has 15 residues. The germline CDR1 and CDR2 sequences are MNHNY and SVGAGI (reference sequence). The junction had 3 bases not matched to a gene; V was cut back by 0 bases and J by 4 bases. The CDR3 coding sequence is TGTGCCAGCAGTTACTCAGTAGCGGGGTCAGATACGCAGTATTTT. It specifies CASSYSVAGSDTQYF.

With regard to this clone: The junction differs from germline at one of its ends, possibly a read error. The chain employs TRBV6-1 and TRBJ1-2, with a tentative D call TRBD1 (5 bases). Germline V lookup: CDR1 MNHNS, CDR2 SASEGT. CDR3 size: 14 residues. The CDR3 region has the DNA TGTGCCAGCAGGCCTTCCGGGACTTACTACGGCTACACCTTC. Amino acid sequence: CASRPSGTYYGYTF.

The chain couples TRBV11-2 to TRBJ2-2; 10 nucleotides agree with TRBD1. CDR1 and CDR2 (germline): SGHAT, FQNNGV. The junction had 12 bases not matched to a gene; V was cut back by 1 base and J by 7 bases. The CDR3 totals 18 residues. The CDR3 is CASSLAARDRGRFGELFF. CDR3 nucleotide sequence: TGTGCCAGCAGCTTAGCCGCCCGGGACAGGGGAAGGTTCGGGGAGCTGTTTTTT.

V usage is TRBV7-2 and J usage is TRBJ2-4, with D possibly being TRBD2 (6 bases). Per germline, CDR1 SGHTA and CDR2 FQGNSA. V lost 6 bases to trimming and J lost 0 bases, with 9 bases between them. The CDR3 contains 14 residues. The CDR3 region has the DNA TGTGCCAGCAGGCGGGACCTAGCCAAAAACATTCAGTACTTC. Amino acids: CASRRDLAKNIQYF.

V and J are TRBV29-1 and TRBJ2-3; 9 positions agree with TRBD1. V was pared by 3 bases and J by 3 bases, with 4 bases of the junction left unmatched. Germline loops: CDR1 SQVTM, CDR2 ANQGSEA. This CDR3 region has 14 residues. This CDR3 is CSVEGQGLTDTQYF. The CDR3 DNA is TGCAGCGTTGAGGGACAGGGTTTAACAGATACGCAGTATTTT.

The J gene is TRBJ2-7, the V gene TRBV19; 8 positions match TRBD1. The V gene end was trimmed by 6 bases and the J gene end by 2 bases; junction bases not matched to a gene: 3. Germline V gene data show CDR1 as LNHDA and CDR2 as SQIVND (reference sequence). The CDR3 is 13 amino acids. CDR3 sequence (DNA): TGTGCCAGTAGCTGGACAGGGACCTACGAGCAGTACTTC. This gives the protein CASSWTGTYEQYF.

CDR3 in amino acids: CASSPISQNYGYTF. The CDR3 nucleotides read TGCGCCAGCAGCCCCATTTCACAGAACTATGGCTACACCTTC. This sequence joins TRBV4-1 and TRBJ1-2, with no clear D. CDR1 and CDR2 (germline): MGHRA, YSYEKL. This CDR3 region has 14 residues. The germline V and J ends were trimmed by 4 bases and 2 bases, with 11 bases remaining between them.

In its sample, this clone was seen once. This chain connects TRBV4-1 to TRBJ1-3, with D unclear. The CDR3 runs 15 residues. The V end was cut by 2 bases, the J end by 2 bases, with 10 bases between. The germline V gene has CDR1 MGHRA and CDR2 YSYEKL. The CDR3 coding sequence is TGCGCCAGCAGCCAACCGTCTAGACCTGGAAACACCATATATTTT. Amino acids: CASSQPSRPGNTIYF.

The V and J genes are TRBV4-2 and TRBJ2-5, with 11 bases identical to TRBD2. Trimming at V came to 4 bases and at J to 0 bases, leaving 4 bases not matched to a gene. Germline CDR1 reads LGHNA; CDR2 reads YNFKEQ. This CDR3 comprises 16 residues. CDR3 nucleotide sequence: TGTGCCAGCAGCCTGGGACTAGCGGTAAACCAAGAGACCCAGTACTTC. This gives the protein CASSLGLAVNQETQYF.

The chain is built from TRBV11-2 and TRBJ2-5; D gene unclear. The CDR3 consists of 16 residues. V gave up 0 bases and J gave up 5 bases, with 16 bases separating them. CDR1 and CDR2 from the germline V gene are SGHAT and FQNNGV. Written as DNA, the CDR3 is TGTGCCAGCAGCTTAGATTTCGCACTGCCCAGGGAGACCCAGTACTTC. Translating it yields CASSLDFALPRETQYF.

The chain carries TRBV19 and TRBJ1-5; weak D call: TRBD1 (5 bases). Germline CDR1 LNHDA, CDR2 SQIVND (reference sequence). The CDR3 length is 13 residues. V dropped 7 bases and J dropped 9 bases, with 16 bases sitting between them. CDR3 loop: CASTSSPGGPQHF. Written as DNA, the CDR3 is TGTGCCAGTACCTCAAGCCCGGGGGGGCCCCAGCATTTT.

The chain joins TRBV6-5 to TRBJ2-3; 11 nucleotides line up with TRBD2. Germline values: CDR1 MNHEY, CDR2 SVGAGI. There are 14 residues in the CDR3. Trimming cost V 6 bases and J 5 bases; bases outside gene matches: 4. The CDR3 nucleotides are TGTGCCAGCAGCACACTAGCGGGGGAAGATACGCAGTATTTT. The encoded protein is CASSTLAGEDTQYF.

This clone was seen a single time. The rearrangement uses TRBV27 and TRBJ2-3; D unclear. V gave up 1 base and J gave up 4 bases, with 15 bases separating them. Germline V gene data show CDR1 as MNHEY and CDR2 as SMNVEV (reference sequence). The CDR3 has 16 amino acids. The DNA for the CDR3 is TGTGCCAGCAGTTTATTAGTAGCTGACTTCGCAGATACGCAGTATTTT. Its protein product is CASSLLVADFADTQYF.

The chain carries TRBV6-5 and TRBJ2-7, with D tentatively TRBD1 (7 bases). The CDR3 has 16 residues. CDR1 is MNHEY and CDR2 is SVGAGI in the germline V gene. V lost 1 base and J lost 3, with 16 bases in between. Written as DNA, the CDR3 is TGTGCCAGCAGTTACTTCAGGGGGGCCACTGACTACGAGCAGTACTTC. Translating it yields CASSYFRGATDYEQYF.